One and the same sample provided the 23 T cell receptor beta chains below, sequenced in a study of blood T cells in healthy people across ages. The second PCR ran about 6 to 11 cycles with a sample-barcoded 5' primer and J-beta primers. Via MiXCR, TCRdb re-called the 5' RACE reads, giving one row per CDR3 protein. Counted here are hundreds of thousands of distinct CDR3 sequences, over 40% occurring once; the ten biggest clones make up approximately 29%. Source material: blood. The receptors here all came from a man at least 80 years old in good health.

V gene TRBV7-2 combines with J gene TRBJ2-7, with unresolved D. The CDR3 spans 12 residues. Germline V gene data show CDR1 as SGHTA and CDR2 as FQGNSA. V lost 1 base, J lost 6 bases, and 7 bases lay in between. The CDR3 DNA follows: TGTGCCAGCAGCTTAGGTGTCGGCGAGCAGTACTTC. This encodes CASSLGVGEQYF.

The CDR3 spells CASSLQGVQTETQYF. The CDR3 coding sequence is TGTGCCAGCAGCTTACAGGGCGTTCAAACGGAGACCCAGTACTTC. The J gene is TRBJ2-7, the V gene TRBV7-2; D is possibly TRBD1 (5 bases). The J call may be wrong; the DNA end is better matched by TRBJ2-5. This CDR3 contains 15 residues. Looked up from germline, CDR1 is SGHTA and CDR2 is FQGNSA.

The chain couples TRBV6-1 to TRBJ1-1; D unclear. V shed 1 base and J shed 11 bases, with 11 bases lying between them. This CDR3 has 12 residues. Germline CDR1 reads MNHNS; CDR2 reads SASEGT. The CDR3 sequence is CASSEDGVVAFF. DNA for the CDR3: TGTGCCAGCAGTGAAGATGGGGTTGTGGCTTTCTTT.

This sequence joins TRBV5-5 and TRBJ1-1, with D possibly being TRBD1 (5 bases). The CDR3 covers 13 residues. With 2 bases removed from V and 6 bases from J, the gap between germline ends came to 11 bases. The germline V gene has CDR1 SGHKS and CDR2 YYEKEE (reference sequence). The CDR3 coding sequence is TGTGCCAGCAGCTTCACGGGGGGGGCTGAAGCTTTCTTT. Translating gives CASSFTGGAEAFF. Full variable domain (outside the CDR3, taken from reference TRBV5-5 and TRBJ1-1): DAGVTQSPTHLIKTRGQQVTLRCSPISGHKSVSWYQQVLGQGPQFIFQYYEKEERGRGNFPDRFSARQFPNYSSELNVNALLLGDSALYLCASSFTGGAEAFFGQGTRLTVV.

The CDR3 loop reads CACCGQGGRGYTF. The CDR3 region has the DNA TGTGCCTGTTGCGGCCAGGGTGGAAGGGGCTACACCTTC. The gene calls are TRBV30 and TRBJ1-2; D is possibly TRBD1 (5 bases). There are 13 residues in the CDR3. In germline, CDR1 is GTSNPN, CDR2 SVGIG (reference sequence). The V gene lost 6 bases and the J gene lost 8 bases, with 19 bases spanning the gap.

A few counts support this clonotype. This chain uses TRBV7-6 with TRBJ1-1, with D hard to call. V was shortened by 5 bases and J by 0 bases, with 10 bases between the two germline ends. CDR1 and CDR2 from the germline V gene are SGHVS and FNYEAQ. The CDR3 contains 14 residues. The CDR3 loop is CASSVRGVNTEAFF. In nucleotides, the CDR3 is TGTGCCAGCAGCGTACGCGGGGTGAACACTGAAGCTTTCTTT.

The table lists this clonotype with a few counts. The chain combines TRBV7-3 with TRBJ2-1; D unclear. Per germline, CDR1 SGHTA and CDR2 FQGTGA. Trimming took 1 base from V and 7 from J, leaving 5 bases between them. The length of the CDR3 is 12 residues. CDR3 nucleotides: TGTGCCAGCAGCTTAATCGGAAATGAGCAGTTCTTC. As protein: CASSLIGNEQFF.

The chain couples TRBV5-1 to TRBJ2-5; 7 nucleotides align to TRBD2. The germline gives CDR1 SGHRS, CDR2 YFSETQ. The CDR3 has 11 amino acids. V dropped 7 bases and J dropped 5; count of bases not matched to a gene: 2. The DNA for the CDR3 is TGCGCCAGCGGGACTACGGAGACCCAGTACTTC. The encoded protein is CASGTTETQYF.

This clonotype was observed a handful of times. V usage is TRBV6-2 or TRBV6-3 and J usage is TRBJ1-4, with TRBD1 matching over 7 bases. The CDR3 covers 15 residues. The junction had 7 bases not matched to a gene; V was cut back by 4 bases and J by 5 bases. Per the germline V gene, CDR1 is MNHEY and CDR2 is SVGEGT. CDR3 in amino acids: CASSSQGGRNEKLFF. CDR3 in DNA: TGTGCCAGCAGTTCCCAGGGGGGCCGGAATGAAAAACTGTTTTTT.

For the CDR3, the DNA is TGTGCCACCAGTGACCGGATCCTGGACAGCTACAATCAGCCCCAGCATTTT. This sequence encodes CATSDRILDSYNQPQHF. This chain connects TRBV24-1 to TRBJ1-5, with D tentatively TRBD1 (6 bases). Germline V gene data show CDR1 as KGHDR and CDR2 as SFDVKD. Trimming removed 4 bases at V and 3 bases at J, with 18 bases between. The CDR3 is 17 amino acids.

This clonotype was counted between two and nine times. J is TRBJ2-5 and V is TRBV15, with D perhaps matching TRBD1 (5 bases). Germline loops: CDR1 LNHNV, CDR2 YYDKDF (reference sequence). With 0 bases removed from V and 5 bases from J, the gap between germline ends came to 13 bases. The CDR3 extends over 15 amino acids. CDR3 in amino acids: CATSRDLQGGETQYF. The CDR3 DNA reads as TGTGCCACCAGCAGAGATTTGCAGGGTGGGGAGACCCAGTACTTC.

This clonotype was observed a handful of times. The rearrangement links TRBV6-2 or TRBV6-3 to TRBJ2-7; TRBD1 is a possible D gene (5 bases). Germline assignment: CDR1 MNHEY and CDR2 SVGEGT. The CDR3 contains 14 residues. V was cut by 2 bases and J by 3 bases, with 11 bases left in between. CDR3 amino acids: CASSYNRNYYEQYF. DNA for the CDR3: TGTGCCAGCAGTTACAACAGGAACTACTACGAGCAGTACTTC.

This clonotype was seen more than once but under ten times. The chain employs TRBV28 and TRBJ2-4, with 10 nucleotides matching TRBD2. Matching the DNA end better, TRBJ2-7 makes the J call doubtful. The germline gives CDR1 MDHEN, CDR2 SYDVKM. The CDR3 sequence is 17 residues long. The CDR3 nucleotides read TGTGCCAGCAGTATCCCATTCGTGGCAGCGGGAGGGTGCGAGCAGTACTTC. This codes for CASSIPFVAAGGCEQYF.

This clonotype has at least ten counts. The gene calls are TRBV24-1 and TRBJ2-1, with 9 bases lining up with TRBD1. Germline CDR1 is KGHDR and CDR2 is SFDVKD. The ends lost 4 bases at V and 7 bases at J; junction bases unmatched: 4. CDR3 size: 14 residues. CDR3 in amino acids: CATSDGQGRNEQFF. CDR3 DNA: TGTGCCACCAGTGACGGACAGGGGAGAAATGAGCAGTTCTTC.

The chain links TRBV6-2 or TRBV6-3 to TRBJ2-2; tentatively, D is TRBD1 (6 bases). The CDR3 has 14 residues. Germline CDR1 and CDR2: MNHEY and SVGEGT. Trimming removed 6 bases from V and 5 bases from J, with 13 bases in between. CDR3 sequence (DNA): TGTGCCAGCAGGGGCCCGCAGGGGACCGGGGAGCTGTTTTTT. Translation: CASRGPQGTGELFF.

The V call is TRBV5-1, the J call TRBJ1-6; 8 bases are a match to TRBD1. The ends lost 2 bases at V and 0 bases at J; junction bases unmatched: 7. The germline CDR1 and CDR2 sequences are SGHRS and YFSETQ. The CDR3 consists of 18 residues. The chain's CDR3 is CASSLAGGAGSYNSPLHF. For the CDR3, the DNA is TGCGCCAGCAGCTTAGCAGGGGGCGCGGGCTCCTATAATTCACCCCTCCACTTT. Together with reference TRBV5-1 and TRBJ1-6, the CDR3 gives the full variable domain: KAGVTQTPRYLIKTRGQQVTLSCSPISGHRSVSWYQQTPGQGLQFLFEYFSETQRNKGNFPGRFSGRQFSNSRSEMNVSTLELGDSALYLCASSLAGGAGSYNSPLHFGNGTRLTVT.

This clonotype appeared a single time. This may come from a read error, since a much larger clone is one base off. J is TRBJ2-1 and V is TRBV6-2 or TRBV6-3; TRBD2 is a possible D gene (5 bases). The germline CDR1 and CDR2 sequences are MNHEY and SVGEGT. V dropped 0 bases and J dropped 10 bases, with 16 bases sitting between them. The CDR3 length is 15 residues. The CDR3 spells CASSYSEAVTYEQFF. The CDR3 DNA follows: TGTGCCAGCAGTTACTCGGAGGCAGTTACCTACGAGCAGTTCTTC.

This clonotype was seen a few times. This sequence joins TRBV7-2 and TRBJ2-7; 8 nucleotides agree with TRBD2. J gave up 2 bases and V 5 bases, and 11 bases lay outside the gene matches. The CDR3 has 16 residues. Germline V gives CDR1 SGHTA, CDR2 FQGNSA. The CDR3 DNA reads TGTGCCAGCAGCCGGGGGGGTAGCGGTGCCACCTACGAGCAGTACTTC. Protein: CASSRGGSGATYEQYF.

In its sample, this clonotype was seen a few times. The rearrangement joins TRBV7-2 to TRBJ2-3, with no clear D. V lost 3 bases and J 0 bases, leaving 10 bases between the germline ends. The CDR3 length is 15 residues. Germline-derived CDR1 and CDR2 are SGHTA and FQGNSA. As DNA, the CDR3 is TGTGCCAGCAGCTTCCGCCTCCTTAGCACAGATACGCAGTATTTT. It translates to CASSFRLLSTDTQYF.

J is TRBJ2-6 and V is TRBV20-1, with 7 nucleotides matching TRBD1. V gave up 3 bases and J gave up 0 bases; unmatched junction bases: 8. The CDR3 spans 17 residues. Germline V gene lookup returns CDR1 DFQATT and CDR2 SNEGSKA (reference sequence). The DNA for the CDR3 is TGCAGTGCTAGCCGAATAGGGGGCGTCTCTGGGGCCAACGTCCTGACTTTC. This encodes CSASRIGGVSGANVLTF.

V gene TRBV12-3 or TRBV12-4 combines with J gene TRBJ1-6; D is uncertain. This CDR3 is 13 amino acids long. Trimming shortened V by 5 bases and J by 7 bases, and 9 bases separated the two germline ends. CDR3 sequence reads: CASSLTRNSPLHF. As DNA, the CDR3 is TGTGCCAGCAGTCTTACCCGGAATTCACCCCTCCACTTT.

This clonotype was seen just once. The chain joins TRBV7-9 to TRBJ2-3; 9 bases match TRBD1. J lost 5 bases, V lost 4 bases, and 7 bases had no gene match. CDR3 length: 15 residues. Germline loops: CDR1 SEHNR, CDR2 FQNEAQ (reference sequence). The CDR3 sequence is CASSSGQGREDTQYF. The CDR3 coding sequence is TGTGCCAGCAGCTCCGGACAGGGGCGCGAAGATACGCAGTATTTT.

The V call is TRBV11-2, the J call TRBJ2-5; possibly TRBD1 for D (5 bases). This CDR3 has 16 amino acids. V lost 5 bases to trimming and J lost 2 bases, with 18 bases between them. Per the germline V gene, CDR1 is SGHAT and CDR2 is FQNNGV. CDR3 in amino acids: CASSQTVIAHQETQYF. For the CDR3, the DNA is TGTGCCAGCAGCCAGACAGTAATCGCCCATCAAGAGACCCAGTACTTC.